This paragraph reports one T cell receptor (beta chain). What it recognizes is unknown. The sample belongs to a study of cytomegalovirus exposure and HLA in healthy donors. Study-wide background: The same platform was used for the roughly 130 validation repertoires and the approximately 670 first-cohort repertoires, a later analysis reported. Study observations and caveats: The study listed some 160 cytomegalovirus-associated TCR beta chains.

The CDR3 totals 13 residues. Germline-derived CDR1 and CDR2 are LGHNT and FRNRAP. Trimming stripped 10 bases from V and 3 bases from J, with 14 bases between. Clones were read by immunoSEQ multiplex PCR, and TCRdb kept only the in-frame ones, dropping some. The data show tens of thousands of clones, just under 95% seen once. Sequenced: PBMCs. V usage is TRBV12-5 and J usage is TRBJ2-3; maybe TRBD1 (5 bases). The sequence was collected from a man younger than 30 in good health and CMV-seronegative. The CDR3 DNA is TGTGCTACCGGCAGGGTGGGAACAGATACGCAGTATTTT. It yields the protein CATGRVGTDTQYF.